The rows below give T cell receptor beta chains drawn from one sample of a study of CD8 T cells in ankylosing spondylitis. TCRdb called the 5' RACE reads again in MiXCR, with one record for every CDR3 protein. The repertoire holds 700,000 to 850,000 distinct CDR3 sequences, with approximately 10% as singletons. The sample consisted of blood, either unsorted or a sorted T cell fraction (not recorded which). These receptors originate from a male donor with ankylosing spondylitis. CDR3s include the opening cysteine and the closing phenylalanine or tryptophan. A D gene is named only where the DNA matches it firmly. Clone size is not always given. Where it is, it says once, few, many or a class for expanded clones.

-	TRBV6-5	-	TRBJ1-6	CASSFLGGQVESPLHF	TGTGCCAGCAGTTTTTTAGGGGGGCAGGTTGAATCACCCCTCCACTTT
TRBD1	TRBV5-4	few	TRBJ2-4	CASSSPDRAAKNIQYF	TGTGCCAGCAGCTCTCCCGACAGGGCTGCCAAAAACATTCAGTACTTC
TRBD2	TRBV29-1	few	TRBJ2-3	CSVDQRGPTDTQYF	TGCAGCGTTGATCAGCGGGGACCCACAGATACGCAGTATTTT
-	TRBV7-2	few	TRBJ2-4	CASCRPPSSIQYF	TGTGCCAGCTGTCGACCTCCTTCTAGCATTCAGTACTTC
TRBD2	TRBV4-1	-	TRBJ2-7	CASPTSGREQYF	TGCGCCAGCCCGACTAGCGGGAGAGAGCAGTACTTC
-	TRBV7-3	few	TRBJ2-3	CASSYDRYTDTQYF	TGTGCCAGCAGTTACGACAGATACACAGATACGCAGTATTTT
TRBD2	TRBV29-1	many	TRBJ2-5	CSVLRGVGETQYF	TGCAGCGTCCTCCGGGGGGTTGGCGAGACCCAGTACTTC
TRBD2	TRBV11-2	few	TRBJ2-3	CASSSSLADTQYF	TGTGCCAGCAGCTCTTCACTAGCGGATACGCAGTATTTT
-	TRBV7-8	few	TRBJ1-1	CASSSTNRDPYTEAFF	TGTGCCAGCAGCTCGACGAACCGGGACCCATACACTGAAGCTTTCTTT
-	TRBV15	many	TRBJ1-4	CATSRDKASEKLFF	TGTGCCACCAGCAGAGATAAGGCGAGCGAAAAACTGTTTTTT
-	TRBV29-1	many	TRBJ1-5	CSVGGGSIDQPQHF	TGCAGCGTTGGAGGGGGGAGTATTGATCAGCCCCAGCATTTT
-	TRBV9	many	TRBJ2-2	CASSVGPGTGELFF	TGTGCCAGCAGCGTAGGTCCGGGTACCGGGGAGCTGTTTTTT
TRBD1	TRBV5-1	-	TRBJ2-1	CASSLVRGRDEQFF	TGCGCCAGCAGCTTGGTCAGGGGGCGTGATGAGCAGTTCTTC
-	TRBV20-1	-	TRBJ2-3	CSARDTTTDTQYF	TGCAGTGCTCGGGACACTACCACAGATACGCAGTATTTT
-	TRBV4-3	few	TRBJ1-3	CASSPWTATPTIYF	TGCGCCAGCAGCCCCTGGACAGCCACTCCAACCATATATTTT
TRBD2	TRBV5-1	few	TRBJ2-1	CASSVLSGSSYNEQFF	TGCGCCAGCAGCGTTCTGAGCGGGAGCTCCTACAATGAGCAGTTCTTC
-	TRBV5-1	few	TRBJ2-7	CASSLNPTGYEQYF	TGCGCCAGCAGCTTGAATCCCACGGGCTACGAGCAGTACTTC
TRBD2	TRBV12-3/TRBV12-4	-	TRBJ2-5	CASSSRTSGETQYF	TGTGCCAGCAGTTCTCGGACTAGCGGAGAGACCCAGTACTTC
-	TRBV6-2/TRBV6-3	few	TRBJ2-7	CASTRIKSYEQYF	TGTGCCAGCACCAGGATTAAATCCTACGAGCAGTACTTC
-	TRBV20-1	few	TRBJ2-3	CSARTDTDTQYF	TGCAGTGCTCGGACAGACACAGATACGCAGTATTTT
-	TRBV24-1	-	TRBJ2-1	CATSDFLTNEQFF	TGTGCCACCAGTGATTTTCTGACCAATGAGCAGTTCTTC
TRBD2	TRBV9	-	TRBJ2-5	CASSVGASGEETQYF	TGTGCCAGCAGCGTAGGGGCTAGCGGGGAAGAGACCCAGTACTTC
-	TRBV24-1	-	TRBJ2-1	CATSAAPGLRTNEQFF	TGTGCCACCAGTGCAGCACCGGGACTTCGTACCAATGAGCAGTTCTTC
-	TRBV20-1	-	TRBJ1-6	CSASTIYNSPLHF	TGCAGTGCTAGTACAATCTATAATTCACCCCTCCACTTT
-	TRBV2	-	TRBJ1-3	CASRNRTSISGNTIYF	TGTGCCAGCAGAAATCGGACCTCAATTTCTGGAAACACCATATATTTT
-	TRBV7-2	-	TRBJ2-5	CASSLSGLWGETQYF	TGTGCCAGCAGCTTATCCGGCTTGTGGGGGGAGACCCAGTACTTC
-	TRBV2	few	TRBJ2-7	CAARGYDEQYF	TGTGCCGCCCGGGGCTATGACGAGCAGTACTTC
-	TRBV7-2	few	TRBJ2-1	CASSPGVLNEQFF	TGTGCCAGCAGCCCCGGGGTACTGAATGAGCAGTTCTTC
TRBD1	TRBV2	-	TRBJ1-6	CASSEGTGVSPLHF	TGTGCCAGCAGTGAAGGGACAGGGGTCTCACCCCTCCACTTT
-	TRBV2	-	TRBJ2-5	CASSEWGPETQYF	TGTGCCAGCAGTGAATGGGGTCCAGAGACCCAGTACTTC